Only a few counts were recorded for the clone carrying this TCR beta chain. Under the authors' procedure: Amplification of reference gene primers was used by the study to estimate nucleated cell counts. Data came from immunoSEQ multiplex PCR; TCRdb stores just in-frame clones and leaves some out. The V and J calls and clone size come from that table; D and trimming were worked out from the DNA. This table has about 200,000 clones, about 82% appearing once. Patients at the Seattle site were enrolled during active infection and followed longitudinally. The V and J ends lost 3 bases and 2 bases, in that order; junction bases with no gene match: 3. CDR3 length equals 14 residues. The germline V gene has CDR1 KGHSH and CDR2 LQKENI. These data come from a study of blood T cell repertoires in COVID-19. As for the study in general: Whether acute or convalescent, the COVID-19 samples came from the United States, Italy and Spain.

The chain has TRBV18 and TRBJ1-2, with 7 bases that match TRBD1. This sequence was found in a man aged 55 to 70 with COVID-19, enrolled during active disease. Sequencing input: peripheral blood. The CDR3 nucleotides read TGTGCCAGCTCACCGACAGGGAACAACTATGGCTACACCTTC. It encodes CASSPTGNNYGYTF.